This TCR beta chain was profiled in a study of cytomegalovirus exposure and HLA in healthy donors. Study conclusions and caveats: Analysis performed later found approximately 17,000 TCR beta sequences associated with HLA alleles at 0.05 false discovery rate.

CDR1 and CDR2 from the germline V gene are SGHNT and YYREEE (reference sequence). There are 14 residues in the CDR3. The V end was cut by 1 base, the J end by 3 bases, with 10 bases between. To note about this clone: Its antigen is currently unknown.

The PCR made use of 60 Vbeta and 13 Jbeta primers. TCRdb keeps only in-frame clones here, not all; method: immunoSEQ multiplex PCR. The sample holds approximately 190,000 clones, roughly 84% seen once. J is TRBJ2-5 and V is TRBV5-4, with D maybe TRBD1 (5 bases). This TCR derives from a woman aged 50 to 60 in good health and CMV-seropositive. The specimen sequenced was PBMCs. The CDR3 bases are TGTGCCAGCAGCTTGAGGGCAGGGAAAGAGACCCAGTACTTC. The encoded protein is CASSLRAGKETQYF.